The TCR beta chain under discussion was sequenced for a study of human T cells and chemical hapten exposure. Whole-study context: Diagnoses of alopecia areata, totalis or universalis occurred in mostly female patients.

TCRdb reprocessed the RACE reads via MiXCR and lists one record per CDR3 protein. The sample lists fewer than 70,000 distinct CDR3 sequences; over 9.5% were seen once. The time point: pre-sensitization, week 0. Treatment: therapeutic diphenylcyclopropenone sensitization with weekly scalp DPC. The source is a woman in her forties or fifties with alopecia areata. Some clones in this sample may be carry-over from other donors' samples. Sequencing was performed on whole blood, taken in connection with sensitization to the hapten diphenylcyclopropenone (DPC).

CDR3: CASSTPFSRGGLELNEQFF. CDR3 nucleotides: TGTGCCAGCAGTACCCCGTTTTCGCGGGGGGGCCTAGAACTCAATGAGCAGTTCTTC. The V and J genes are TRBV6-2 or TRBV6-3 and TRBJ2-1; TRBD2 aligns across 9 bases. After removal of 5 bases from V and 6 bases from J, the junction contained 20 bases not matched to a gene. Germline V gene lookup returns CDR1 MNHEY and CDR2 SVGEGT. This CDR3 is built from 19 residues.